This TCR beta chain was obtained from a study of STAT3 mutations in large granular lymphocyte leukemia. Overall study context: More than half of T-LGLL patients received immunosuppressive therapy. Overall study results and limits: At least one immunodominant TCR beta clonotype appeared in every T-cell large granular lymphocyte leukemia patient.

Sequencing used immunoSEQ multiplex PCR; TCRdb keeps in-frame clones, though not all of them. The sample yields about 4,400 clones, around 84% seen once. Trimming cost V 6 bases and J 6 bases; bases outside gene matches: 4. From germline, CDR1 is MNHNS and CDR2 SASEGT. The CDR3 sequence is 12 residues long. Turning to this clone: Its antigen is unknown.

Sequenced sample: peripheral blood mononuclear cells. V gene TRBV6-1 combines with J gene TRBJ1-1; 7 bases are a match to TRBD1. The receptor was isolated from a man between 35 and 55 years old with T-cell large granular lymphocyte leukemia. Some clones in this sample may be carry-over from other donors' samples. The CDR3, as DNA: TGTGCCAGCAGCGGACAGGTACCTGAAGCTTTCTTT. Protein product: CASSGQVPEAFF.